The clone carrying this T cell receptor beta chain was seen many times. Its specificity is not known. The sample originates from a study of T cells after posttransplantation cyclophosphamide. Study-wide results and caveats: Later blood repertoires were often dominated by clones from the donor CD8+ memory compartment. TRB overlap between skin or GI tissue T cells and blood was limited. Recipient CMV seropositivity and CMV reactivation strongly tracked TRB clonality.

The related graft donor's blood sample was taken on the day of bone marrow donation. This table comes from immunoSEQ multiplex PCR, and its TCRdb copy is limited to in-frame clones, with some not included. In total the sample includes approximately 27,000 clones, none of them seen once. The source of this sequence is a man in his forties or fifties in good health, CMV-negative, and a related stem cell transplant donor. The specimen sequenced was PBMCs.

The CDR3 DNA reads TGTGCCAGCAGCTTTGGCACGTACCCCTACGAGCAGTACTTC. Protein sequence: CASSFGTYPYEQYF. The chain uses TRBV7-9 and TRBJ2-7, with no clear D. The germline gives CDR1 SEHNR, CDR2 FQNEAQ (reference sequence). This CDR3 is 14 amino acids long. Trimming left V 3 bases short and J 2 bases short, with 11 bases between.